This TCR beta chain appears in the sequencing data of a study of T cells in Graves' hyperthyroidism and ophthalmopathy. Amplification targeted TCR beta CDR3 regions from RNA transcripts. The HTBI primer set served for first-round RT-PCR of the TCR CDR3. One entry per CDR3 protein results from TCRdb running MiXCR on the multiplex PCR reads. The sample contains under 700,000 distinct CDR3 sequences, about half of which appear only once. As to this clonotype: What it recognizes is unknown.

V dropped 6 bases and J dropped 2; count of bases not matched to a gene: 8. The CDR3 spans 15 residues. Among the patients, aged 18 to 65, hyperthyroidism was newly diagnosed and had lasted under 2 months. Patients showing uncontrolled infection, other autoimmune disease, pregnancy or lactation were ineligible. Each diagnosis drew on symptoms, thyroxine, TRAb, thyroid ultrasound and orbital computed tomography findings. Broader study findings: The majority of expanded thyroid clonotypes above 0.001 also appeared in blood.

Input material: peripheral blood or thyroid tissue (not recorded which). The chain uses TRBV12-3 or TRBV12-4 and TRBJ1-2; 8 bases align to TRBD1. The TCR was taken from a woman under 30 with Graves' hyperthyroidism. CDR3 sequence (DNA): TGTGCCAGCAGCTTGGTAGGACAGGGAAACTATGGCTACACCTTC. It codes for CASSLVGQGNYGYTF.